Given below is one TCR beta chain in context. Its target is not known. This record belongs to a study of cytomegalovirus exposure and HLA in healthy donors. Notes on the study in general: There were some public TCRs occurring in many donors, but most TCR sequences were rare. The authors confirmed in vitro that three CMV-associated chains were specific for CMV antigens.

Germline CDR1 LNHDA, CDR2 SQIVND (reference sequence). Unmatched junction bases numbered 6, after V lost 3 bases and J lost 5 bases. The CDR3 loop spans 16 amino acids. Only in-frame clones appear in the TCRdb table, and some are missing; sequencing was by immunoSEQ multiplex PCR. The sample consists of approximately 98,000 clones, around 82% of them appearing once. Sequenced: PBMCs. This TCR was recovered from a woman under 30 in good health and CMV-seronegative. This chain links TRBV19 with TRBJ1-6, with 8 positions matching TRBD1. Written as DNA, the CDR3 is TGTGCCAGTAGTATGCACCGGGACAGGAATAATTCACCCCTCCACTTT. Its translation is CASSMHRDRNNSPLHF. The complete variable domain, with remaining parts taken from reference TRBV19 and TRBJ1-6, reads DGGITQSPKYLFRKEGQNVTLSCEQNLNHDAMYWYRQDPGQGLRLIYYSQIVNDFQKGDIAEGYSVSREKKESFPLTVTSAQKNPTAFYLCASSMHRDRNNSPLHFGNGTRLTVT.